A selection of T cell receptor beta chains follows, all from one sample in a study of yellow fever vaccine responses in identical twins. TCRdb used MiXCR to reprocess the RT-PCR reads, holding one entry per CDR3 protein. The sample has 10,000 or so distinct CDR3 sequences, 75% to 90% seen once. Sequencing was performed on T cells from blood (PBMCs), unsorted or a sorted subset (not recorded which), taken before or after yellow fever vaccination (not recorded which). Receptor source: a woman aged 18-29 years who received the yellow fever vaccine. The conserved cysteine and the conserved F or W are not part of the CDR3 here. Clone size appears in some rows only: once, few, many, or a class for an expanded clone.

V gene: TRBV2
CDR3 length: 8
clone size: .
J gene: TRBJ2-1
CDR3 protein: ASSVHEQF

V gene: TRBV12-3/TRBV12-4
CDR3 length: 12
clone size: .
J gene: TRBJ1-4
CDR3 protein: ASSLYRPNEKLF

V gene: TRBV9
CDR3 length: 12
clone size: .
J gene: TRBJ1-6
CDR3 protein: ASSPRQGNSPLH

V gene: TRBV6-1
CDR3 length: 10
clone size: .
J gene: TRBJ2-7
CDR3 protein: ASSEQLYEQY

V gene: TRBV23-1
CDR3 length: 15
clone size: .
J gene: TRBJ2-1
CDR3 protein: ASSQGNRANRHNEQF

V gene: TRBV29-1
CDR3 length: 12
clone size: few
J gene: TRBJ2-3
CDR3 protein: SVIRTGFTDTQY

V gene: TRBV12-3/TRBV12-4
CDR3 length: 11
clone size: .
J gene: TRBJ1-6
CDR3 protein: ASSEGVGSPLH

V gene: TRBV12-3/TRBV12-4
CDR3 length: 13
clone size: few
J gene: TRBJ1-5
CDR3 protein: ASSLRQISNQPQH

V gene: TRBV20-1
CDR3 length: 12
clone size: few
J gene: TRBJ2-1
CDR3 protein: SAIGLAGANEQF

V gene: TRBV29-1
CDR3 length: 11
clone size: .
J gene: TRBJ2-5
CDR3 protein: SAAGTRQETQY

V gene: TRBV5-1
CDR3 length: 12
clone size: .
J gene: TRBJ2-1
CDR3 protein: ASRSGGSYNEQF

V gene: TRBV4-3
CDR3 length: 11
clone size: .
J gene: TRBJ2-5
CDR3 protein: ASSQSGEETQY

V gene: TRBV29-1
CDR3 length: 11
clone size: .
J gene: TRBJ1-2
CDR3 protein: SVEVLRRYGYT

V gene: TRBV5-6
CDR3 length: 10
clone size: .
J gene: TRBJ2-1
CDR3 protein: ASTIRANEQF

V gene: TRBV11-2
CDR3 length: 9
clone size: few
J gene: TRBJ2-7
CDR3 protein: ASSQSYEQY

V gene: TRBV16
CDR3 length: 11
clone size: .
J gene: TRBJ1-1
CDR3 protein: ASSQSEYTEAF

V gene: TRBV29-1
CDR3 length: 11
clone size: .
J gene: TRBJ2-1
CDR3 protein: SVGTSRDNEQF

V gene: TRBV2
CDR3 length: 13
clone size: .
J gene: TRBJ2-1
CDR3 protein: ASSDGGSRGNEQF

V gene: TRBV11-1
CDR3 length: 11
clone size: .
J gene: TRBJ1-3
CDR3 protein: ASSLGTADTIY

V gene: TRBV3-1
CDR3 length: 12
clone size: .
J gene: TRBJ1-2
CDR3 protein: ASSPLDSQYGYT

V gene: TRBV18
CDR3 length: 14
clone size: .
J gene: TRBJ2-1
CDR3 protein: ASSPQGTPESDEQF

V gene: TRBV2
CDR3 length: 9
clone size: .
J gene: TRBJ2-5
CDR3 protein: ASRGSETQY

V gene: TRBV24-1
CDR3 length: 14
clone size: .
J gene: TRBJ2-7
CDR3 protein: ATSDFGTGGFGEQY

V gene: TRBV5-1
CDR3 length: 14
clone size: .
J gene: TRBJ2-2
CDR3 protein: ASRTISGQGTGELF

V gene: TRBV20-1
CDR3 length: 9
clone size: .
J gene: TRBJ2-3
CDR3 protein: SASPGDTQY

V gene: TRBV7-9
CDR3 length: 13
clone size: .
J gene: TRBJ2-1
CDR3 protein: ASSDRTSGIDEQF

V gene: TRBV7-6
CDR3 length: 14
clone size: .
J gene: TRBJ2-3
CDR3 protein: ASSAGKAGGPDTQY

V gene: TRBV10-3
CDR3 length: 12
clone size: .
J gene: TRBJ1-4
CDR3 protein: AIRRQGDNEKLF

V gene: TRBV28
CDR3 length: 14
clone size: .
J gene: TRBJ1-5
CDR3 protein: ASSLYGGGGNQPQH

V gene: TRBV5-8
CDR3 length: 13
clone size: .
J gene: TRBJ2-7
CDR3 protein: ASSPNSGLFYEQY

V gene: TRBV5-1
CDR3 length: 12
clone size: .
J gene: TRBJ2-1
CDR3 protein: ASSSGQVNNEQF

V gene: TRBV3-1
CDR3 length: 15
clone size: .
J gene: TRBJ2-5
CDR3 protein: ASSHALAGAKQETQY

V gene: TRBV24-1
CDR3 length: 12
clone size: .
J gene: TRBJ1-1
CDR3 protein: ATSDSQGGTEAF

V gene: TRBV7-3
CDR3 length: 11
clone size: .
J gene: TRBJ2-5
CDR3 protein: ASSLLGGETQY

V gene: TRBV15
CDR3 length: 15
clone size: .
J gene: TRBJ2-3
CDR3 protein: ATNAKGGRTTTDTQY

V gene: TRBV11-1
CDR3 length: 10
clone size: .
J gene: TRBJ2-1
CDR3 protein: ASSAQGNEQF

V gene: TRBV12-3/TRBV12-4
CDR3 length: 16
clone size: .
J gene: TRBJ2-3
CDR3 protein: ASSHGQGGPLSTDTQY

V gene: TRBV29-1
CDR3 length: 14
clone size: once
J gene: TRBJ2-3
CDR3 protein: SVRRLAGVNTDTQY

V gene: TRBV28
CDR3 length: 11
clone size: .
J gene: TRBJ1-5
CDR3 protein: ASRLMSNQPQH

V gene: TRBV15
CDR3 length: 10
clone size: .
J gene: TRBJ1-6
CDR3 protein: ATSSLDSPLH

V gene: TRBV2
CDR3 length: 10
clone size: .
J gene: TRBJ2-3
CDR3 protein: ASSWSTDTQY

V gene: TRBV29-1
CDR3 length: 11
clone size: .
J gene: TRBJ2-2
CDR3 protein: SVDSKNTGELF

V gene: TRBV12-3/TRBV12-4
CDR3 length: 14
clone size: .
J gene: TRBJ1-4
CDR3 protein: ASRTGTEAYNEKLF

V gene: TRBV2
CDR3 length: 10
clone size: .
J gene: TRBJ1-5
CDR3 protein: ASSKVNQPQH

V gene: TRBV10-3
CDR3 length: 12
clone size: .
J gene: TRBJ2-3
CDR3 protein: AINPGGQGDTQY

V gene: TRBV10-1
CDR3 length: 15
clone size: .
J gene: TRBJ1-1
CDR3 protein: ASSKTPVVTPNTEAF

V gene: TRBV11-1
CDR3 length: 13
clone size: .
J gene: TRBJ1-4
CDR3 protein: ASSWFSQTNEKLF

V gene: TRBV29-1
CDR3 length: 9
clone size: .
J gene: TRBJ1-2
CDR3 protein: SVEDRIGYT

V gene: TRBV4-1
CDR3 length: 10
clone size: once
J gene: TRBJ2-1
CDR3 protein: ASSHGNKGQF